The clone carrying this TCR beta chain was seen at least ten times. No antigen is known for it. Germline V CDR1 and CDR2: ENHRY, SYGVKD. Trimming removed 10 bases from V and 1 base from J, with 15 bases in between. The CDR3 totals 14 residues. Construction of the TCRbeta library involved unique molecular identifiers. TCRdb passed the PCR reads through MiXCR, listing each CDR3 protein once. The repertoire holds about 200,000 distinct CDR3 sequences, just under 6.5% seen once, with about 4.4% in the top ten. This sample is drawn from a study of T-cell reconstitution after alpha-beta-depleted transplantation in children. General study points: Diversity and T-cell counts at one year after transplant derived mostly from new T cells. Surviving recipient T cells and thymic progenitors accounted for the high day-60 TCRbeta diversity observed in some patients. Reportedly, roughly two months post-transplant, alpha-beta T cells arose from several hundred expanded graft clones.

The material sequenced was PBMCs, taken before TCRalphabeta/CD19-depleted stem cell transplant. The chain couples TRBV10-3 to TRBJ2-3, with D hard to call. This TCR derives from a girl less than two years old with combined immunodeficiency, due to receive a stem cell transplant. As DNA, the CDR3 is TGTGCCACTCACGACCGTTTGGGCACAGATACGCAGTATTTT. Amino acids: CATHDRLGTDTQYF.